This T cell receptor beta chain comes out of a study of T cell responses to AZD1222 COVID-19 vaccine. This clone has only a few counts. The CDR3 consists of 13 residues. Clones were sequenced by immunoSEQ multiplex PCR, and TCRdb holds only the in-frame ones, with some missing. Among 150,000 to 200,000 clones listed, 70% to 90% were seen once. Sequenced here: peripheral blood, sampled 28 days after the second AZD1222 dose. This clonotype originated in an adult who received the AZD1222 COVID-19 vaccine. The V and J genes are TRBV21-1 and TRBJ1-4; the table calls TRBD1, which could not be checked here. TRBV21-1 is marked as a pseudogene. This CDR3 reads CASRGQGGEKLFF. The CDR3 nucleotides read TGTGCCAGCCGCGGACAGGGCGGTGAAAAACTGTTTTTT.